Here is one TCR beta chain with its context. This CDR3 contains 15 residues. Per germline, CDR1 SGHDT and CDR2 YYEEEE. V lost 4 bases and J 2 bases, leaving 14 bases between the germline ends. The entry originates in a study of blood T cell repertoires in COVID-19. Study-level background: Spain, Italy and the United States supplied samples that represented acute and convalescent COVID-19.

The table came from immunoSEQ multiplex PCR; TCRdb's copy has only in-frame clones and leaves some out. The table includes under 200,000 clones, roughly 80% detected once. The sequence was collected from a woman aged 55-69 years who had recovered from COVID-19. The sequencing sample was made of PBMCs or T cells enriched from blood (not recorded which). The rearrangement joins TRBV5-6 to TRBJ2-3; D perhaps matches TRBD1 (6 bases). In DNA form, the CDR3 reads TGTGCCAGCAGCCCGACAGGAGAATTCACAGATACGCAGTATTTT. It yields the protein CASSPTGEFTDTQYF.